This passage covers 28 T cell receptor beta chains from one sample sequenced in a study of shared clonotypes between healthy human individuals. TCRdb's table, derived via immunoSEQ multiplex PCR, lists solely in-frame clones and lacks some. The sample contains about 470,000 clones, 79% of which appear only once. Sequencing input: PBMCs. These receptors originate from a woman in her forties in good health. Some clones in this sample may be carry-over from other donors' samples.

The V call is TRBV7-9, the J call TRBJ1-3; D is uncertain. CDR3 size: 15 residues. The V end was cut by 3 bases, the J end by 5 bases, with 14 bases between. The germline V gene encodes CDR1 SEHNR and CDR2 FQNEAQ (reference sequence). DNA of the CDR3: TGTGCCAGCAGCTTTCCGCGGACGAAGAGAAACACCATATATTTT. This translates into CASSFPRTKRNTIYF.

The V call is TRBV29-1, the J call TRBJ1-4, with D maybe TRBD1 (5 bases). The length of the CDR3 is 13 residues. With 4 bases removed from V and 8 bases from J, the gap between germline ends came to 14 bases. Germline-derived CDR1 and CDR2 are SQVTM and ANQGSEA. The CDR3 DNA is TGCAGCGTTGGGGGAACAGGACCAGAAAAACTGTTTTTT. It translates to CSVGGTGPEKLFF.

This sequence joins TRBV28 and TRBJ1-5; D is uncertain. Germline V gene lookup returns CDR1 MDHEN and CDR2 SYDVKM. Trimming pared 3 bases from V and 7 bases from J, leaving 10 bases between. The CDR3 consists of 13 residues. The CDR3 here is CASSLSQRQPQHF. As DNA, the CDR3 is TGTGCCAGCAGTTTGAGTCAAAGGCAGCCCCAGCATTTT.

CDR3 in amino acids: CASSRLANSYEQYF. CDR3 DNA: TGTGCCAGTAGTCGGCTAGCGAACTCCTACGAGCAGTACTTC. The V and J genes are TRBV19 and TRBJ2-7; D perhaps matches TRBD2 (6 bases). The germline V gene encodes CDR1 LNHDA and CDR2 SQIVND (reference sequence). Trimming left V 5 bases short and J 0 bases short, with 11 bases between. CDR3 length: 14 residues.

V is TRBV9 and J is TRBJ2-7, with 8 bases fitting TRBD2. The germline V gene has CDR1 SGDLS and CDR2 YYNGEE. CDR3 length: 17 residues. With 6 bases clipped from V and 5 bases from J, the junction kept 19 bases outside the gene matches. The CDR3 spells CASTRLATQTMPHEQYF. Here the CDR3 DNA reads TGTGCCAGCACCAGACTAGCGACACAAACCATGCCCCACGAGCAGTACTTC.

Worth noting for this clone: A much bigger clone sits one base away, suggesting this may be a read error. The chain carries TRBV28 and TRBJ1-1; maybe TRBD1 (5 bases). Trimming took off 6 bases at V and 5 bases at J, with 19 bases between the two ends. The CDR3 consists of 15 residues. CDR1 and CDR2 (germline): MDHEN, SYDVKM. The CDR3 reads CASSVPGHRGTEAFF. CDR3 DNA: TGTGCCAGCAGCGTCCCAGGACACCGGGGGACTGAAGCTTTCTTT.

This chain links TRBV7-8 with TRBJ1-1; tentative D call: TRBD1 (6 bases). The length of the CDR3 is 14 residues. CDR1 SGHVS and CDR2 FQNEAQ come from the germline V gene. V lost 3 bases, J lost 2 bases, and 10 bases lay in between. CDR3 sequence (DNA): TGTGCCAGCAGCTTCCGGGACACAAACACTGAAGCTTTCTTT. This encodes CASSFRDTNTEAFF. The full variable domain, rest sourced from reference TRBV7-8 and TRBJ1-1, is GAGVSQSPRYKVAKRGQDVALRCDPISGHVSLFWYQQALGQGPEFLTYFQNEAQLDKSGLPSDRFFAERPEGSVSTLKIQRTQQEDSAVYLCASSFRDTNTEAFFGQGTRLTVV.

J is TRBJ2-6 and V is TRBV7-9; TRBD2 is a possible D gene (5 bases). The CDR3 sequence is 19 residues long. Per germline, CDR1 SEHNR and CDR2 FQNEAQ (reference sequence). V was trimmed by 1 base and J by 0 bases, leaving 16 bases between them. CDR3 DNA sequence: TGTGCCAGCAGCTTAGAGGCGGGTCTCTTGGTCTCTGGGGCCAACGTCCTGACTTTC. This gives the protein CASSLEAGLLVSGANVLTF.

The rearrangement links TRBV9 to TRBJ2-7; TRBD1 might be the D (5 bases). The germline gives CDR1 SGDLS, CDR2 YYNGEE. V was cut by 0 bases and J by 6 bases, with 13 bases left in between. CDR3 length: 14 residues. This CDR3 reads CASSVGTRLAEQYF. For the CDR3, the DNA is TGTGCCAGCAGCGTAGGGACACGGCTCGCCGAGCAGTACTTC.

The chain links TRBV19 to TRBJ2-5; the match to TRBD1 covers 9 bases. The length of the CDR3 is 15 residues. V trimming: 3 bases; J trimming: 2 bases; junction bases outside the gene matches: 4. Looked up from germline, CDR1 is LNHDA and CDR2 is SQIVND (reference sequence). The CDR3 here is CASSMIGTGQETQYF. The CDR3 DNA reads as TGTGCCAGTAGTATGATCGGGACAGGGCAAGAGACCCAGTACTTC.

This rearrangement joins TRBV7-2 to TRBJ2-1; 12 bases are shared with TRBD2. Per the germline V gene, CDR1 is SGHTA and CDR2 is FQGNSA. CDR3 size: 17 residues. The V and J ends lost 7 bases and 3 bases, in that order; junction bases with no gene match: 10. CDR3 nucleotide sequence: TGTGCCAGCACCTCACCGGAACTAGCGGGAGGCTACAATGAGCAGTTCTTC. Translating gives CASTSPELAGGYNEQFF.

J is TRBJ1-2 and V is TRBV6-6, with a weak D call TRBD1 (5 bases). Between the trimmed V and J ends, which lost 5 bases and 7 bases, there was a span of 14 bases. Germline V lookup: CDR1 MNHNY, CDR2 SVGAGI (reference sequence). The CDR3 consists of 13 residues. In nucleotides, the CDR3 is TGTGCCAGCAGTCCAAAGCCGGGGGGTGGCTACACCTTC. It is translated as CASSPKPGGGYTF.

A remark on this clone: Within the sample, other DNA sequences also encode this same CDR3. The CDR3, as DNA: TGTGCCAGCAGTGAAGTGGGGGGAACTGAAGCTTTCTTT. As protein: CASSEVGGTEAFF. This chain joins TRBV6-1 and TRBJ1-1, with D perhaps matching TRBD1 (5 bases). The CDR3 covers 13 residues. Trimming took 1 base from V and 5 from J, leaving 8 bases between them. Germline V gene data show CDR1 as MNHNS and CDR2 as SASEGT.

CDR3: CATSRDGDTIYF. In DNA form, the CDR3 reads TGTGCCACCAGCAGGGACGGGGACACCATATATTTT. V usage is TRBV15 and J usage is TRBJ1-3, with D hard to call. The germline CDR1 and CDR2 sequences are LNHNV and YYDKDF (reference sequence). The CDR3 spans 12 residues. The ends were cut back, 3 bases at V and 8 bases at J, with 8 bases in the middle.

This clone was counted between two and nine times. This sequence joins TRBV6-5 and TRBJ2-7; 7 positions match TRBD1. The CDR3 spans 11 residues. V was pared by 6 bases and J by 6 bases, with 2 bases of the junction left unmatched. CDR1 and CDR2 (germline): MNHEY, SVGAGI. The CDR3, as DNA: TGTGCCAGCAGACGACAGGGCGAGCAGTACTTC. Translation: CASRRQGEQYF.

V is TRBV30 and J is TRBJ1-2; 9 nucleotides agree with TRBD1. The germline CDR1 and CDR2 sequences are GTSNPN and SVGIG (reference sequence). The CDR3 length is 13 residues. J was trimmed by 0 bases and V by 8 bases; bases with no gene match: 4. This CDR3 is CAQRTGANYGYTF. The CDR3 DNA is TGTGCCCAAAGGACAGGGGCTAACTATGGCTACACCTTC.

This clone is a singleton in its sample. The genes are TRBV10-1 and TRBJ2-3, with TRBD1 as a possible D gene (6 bases). This CDR3 has 15 residues. V shed 3 bases and J shed 4 bases, with 14 bases lying between them. In germline, CDR1 is WNHNN, CDR2 SYGVQD (reference sequence). The CDR3 bases are TGCGCCAGCAGTGAAGTCCGAACAGGGCCAGATACGCAGTATTTT. It codes for CASSEVRTGPDTQYF.

The V and J genes are TRBV6-5 and TRBJ2-2; D is unresolved. V lost 0 bases and J lost 6, with 5 bases in between. Germline CDR1 is MNHEY and CDR2 is SVGAGI. The CDR3 has 13 residues. The CDR3 region is CASSYSRSGELFF. CDR3 nucleotides: TGTGCCAGCAGTTACTCTCGGTCCGGGGAGCTGTTTTTT.

The J gene is TRBJ2-2, the V gene TRBV19, with D tentatively TRBD2 (6 bases). Deletions cut 3 bases from V and 5 bases from J, with 13 bases between. Per the germline V gene, CDR1 is LNHDA and CDR2 is SQIVND (reference sequence). The CDR3 consists of 15 residues. The DNA of the CDR3 is TGTGCCAGTAGTATGGGGTTGGGGGGAACCGGGGAGCTGTTTTTT. Its protein product is CASSMGLGGTGELFF.

The chain recombines TRBV28 with TRBJ2-2; D gene ambiguous. The CDR3 totals 15 residues. Germline V CDR1 and CDR2: MDHEN, SYDVKM. V lost 3 bases and J 3 bases, leaving 11 bases between the germline ends. CDR3 bases: TGTGCCAGCAGTTTCAAGCAGGCGTACACCGGGGAGCTGTTTTTT. This sequence encodes CASSFKQAYTGELFF. The variable domain in full, with the rest retrieved from reference TRBV28 and TRBJ2-2, is DVKVTQSSRYLVKRTGEKVFLECVQDMDHENMFWYRQDPGLGLRLIYFSYDVKMKEKGDIPEGYSVSREKKERFSLILESASTNQTSMYLCASSFKQAYTGELFFGEGSRLTVL.

The chain combines TRBV5-4 with TRBJ1-2; D not certain. Trimming cost V 2 bases and J 3 bases, with 5 bases left between them. The germline V gene encodes CDR1 SGHNT and CDR2 YYREEE (reference sequence). The CDR3 has 12 residues. In nucleotides, the CDR3 is TGTGCCAGCAGCTTCCCGGACTATGGCTACACCTTC. Its protein product is CASSFPDYGYTF.

This chain links TRBV25-1 with TRBJ2-1, with 7 bases matching TRBD1. Looked up from germline, CDR1 is MGHDK and CDR2 is SYGVNS. The length of the CDR3 is 16 residues. V lost 1 base to trimming and J lost 5 bases; unmatched junction nucleotides: 8. The CDR3 is CASSESGRGLNNEQFF. The CDR3 DNA is TGTGCCAGCAGTGAATCGGGCAGGGGGTTGAACAATGAGCAGTTCTTC.

This clone was observed a single time. The gene calls are TRBV5-1 and TRBJ2-7; unclear D gene. Trimming removed 0 bases from V and 7 bases from J, with 17 bases in between. CDR3 length equals 15 residues. CDR1 and CDR2 from the germline V gene are SGHRS and YFSETQ. CDR3 in amino acids: CASSLGARSKGEQYF. The CDR3 region has the DNA TGCGCCAGCAGCTTGGGCGCCCGATCCAAGGGAGAGCAGTACTTC.

This clone was counted between two and nine times. The rearrangement joins TRBV5-1 to TRBJ2-1; no firm D call. Trimming shortened V by 2 bases and J by 4 bases, and 19 bases separated the two germline ends. Germline V gives CDR1 SGHRS, CDR2 YFSETQ. The CDR3 loop spans 17 amino acids. The CDR3 nucleotides are TGCGCCAGCAGCTTTAATACCGCTGGGGTGGGATACAATGAGCAGTTCTTC. Translation gives CASSFNTAGVGYNEQFF.

This chain links TRBV27 with TRBJ2-1, with 9 bases fitting TRBD1. This CDR3 is built from 13 residues. J gave up 7 bases and V 6 bases, and 4 bases lay outside the gene matches. Germline V gene sequence: CDR1 MNHEY, CDR2 SMNVEV (reference sequence). CDR3 residues: CASRRGQGNEQFF. The CDR3 region has the DNA TGTGCCAGCAGGCGGGGACAGGGAAATGAGCAGTTCTTC.

This sequence joins TRBV23-1 and TRBJ1-5; a weak D match, TRBD1 (5 bases). TRBV23-1 is recorded as an ORF, its role being uncertain. With 0 bases removed from V and 2 bases from J, the gap between germline ends came to 14 bases. The CDR3 has 17 amino acids. The CDR3 region has the DNA TGCGCCAGCAGTCAATCAAAGGGGATCTGCGGCAATCAGCCCCAGCATTTT. Protein sequence: CASSQSKGICGNQPQHF.

V usage is TRBV14 and J usage is TRBJ2-1; 8 nucleotides line up with TRBD2. This CDR3 spans 14 amino acids. Unmatched junction bases numbered 5, after V lost 4 bases and J lost 6 bases. From germline, CDR1 is SGHDN and CDR2 FVKESK. The CDR3 DNA is TGTGCCAGCAGCCTCGGGACTAGACTCAATGAGCAGTTCTTC. It is translated as CASSLGTRLNEQFF.

The sample holds a few counts of this clone. V and J are TRBV2 and TRBJ2-7; 7 bases align to TRBD1. Germline loops: CDR1 SNHLY, CDR2 FYNNEI. Losses at the gene ends were 8 bases for V and 5 bases for J; bases not matched to a gene: 9. CDR3 length equals 13 residues. The CDR3 coding sequence is TGTGCCAGCCGACAGGGCTTCATGGACGAGCAGTACTTC. Its protein is CASRQGFMDEQYF.